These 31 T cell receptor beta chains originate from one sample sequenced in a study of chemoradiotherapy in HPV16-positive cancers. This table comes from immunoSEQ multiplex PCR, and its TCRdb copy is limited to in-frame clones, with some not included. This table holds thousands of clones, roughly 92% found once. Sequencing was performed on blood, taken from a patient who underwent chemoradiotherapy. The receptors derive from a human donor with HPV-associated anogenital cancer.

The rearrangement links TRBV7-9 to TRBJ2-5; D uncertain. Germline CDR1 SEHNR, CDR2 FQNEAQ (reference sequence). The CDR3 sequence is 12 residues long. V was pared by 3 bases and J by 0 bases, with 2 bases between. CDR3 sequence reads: CASSFNQETQYF. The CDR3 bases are TGTGCCAGCAGCTTTAACCAAGAGACCCAGTACTTC.

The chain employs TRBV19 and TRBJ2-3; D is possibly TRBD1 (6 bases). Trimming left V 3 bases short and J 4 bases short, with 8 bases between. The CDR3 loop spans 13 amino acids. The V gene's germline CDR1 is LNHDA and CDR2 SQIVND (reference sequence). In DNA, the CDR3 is TGTGCCAGTAGTATTCAGGGGTCAGATACGCAGTATTTT. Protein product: CASSIQGSDTQYF.

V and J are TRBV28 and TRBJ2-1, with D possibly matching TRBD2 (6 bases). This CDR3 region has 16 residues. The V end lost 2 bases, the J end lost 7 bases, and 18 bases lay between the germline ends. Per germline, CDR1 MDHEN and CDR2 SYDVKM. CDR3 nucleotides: TGTGCCAGCAGTTTAGCCATCGGGGGTCAGTTGAATGAGCAGTTCTTC. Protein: CASSLAIGGQLNEQFF.

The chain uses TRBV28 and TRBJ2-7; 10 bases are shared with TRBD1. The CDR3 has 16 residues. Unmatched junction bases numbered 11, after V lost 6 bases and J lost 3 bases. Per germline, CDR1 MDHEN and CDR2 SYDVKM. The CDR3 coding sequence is TGTGCCAGCAGCTCTCCGGGGGGACAGGGGTACTACGAGCAGTACTTC. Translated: CASSSPGGQGYYEQYF.

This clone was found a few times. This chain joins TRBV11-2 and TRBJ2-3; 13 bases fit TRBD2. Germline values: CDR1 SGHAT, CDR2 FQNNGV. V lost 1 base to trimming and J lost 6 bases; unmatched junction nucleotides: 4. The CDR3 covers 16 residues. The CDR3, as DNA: TGTGCCAGCAGCTTAGTATCGGGACTAGCGGGGGATACGCAGTATTTT. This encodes CASSLVSGLAGDTQYF.

The DNA for the CDR3 is TGTGCTAGTGGAATACTAGCGGGAGGGCCGGGGGAGCAGTTCTTC. Encoded protein: CASGILAGGPGEQFF. V is TRBV12-5 and J is TRBJ2-1, with 13 nucleotides matching TRBD2. Germline loops: CDR1 LGHNT, CDR2 FRNRAP. This CDR3 spans 15 amino acids. Unmatched junction bases numbered 9, after V lost 6 bases and J lost 10 bases.

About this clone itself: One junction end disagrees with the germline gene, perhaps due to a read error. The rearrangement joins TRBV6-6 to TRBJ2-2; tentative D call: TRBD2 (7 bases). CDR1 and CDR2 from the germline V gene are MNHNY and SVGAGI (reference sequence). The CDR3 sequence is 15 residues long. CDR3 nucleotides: TGTACCAGCAGTTACTCGAGGGGGGGCACCGGGGAGCTGTTTTTT. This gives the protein CTSSYSRGGTGELFF.

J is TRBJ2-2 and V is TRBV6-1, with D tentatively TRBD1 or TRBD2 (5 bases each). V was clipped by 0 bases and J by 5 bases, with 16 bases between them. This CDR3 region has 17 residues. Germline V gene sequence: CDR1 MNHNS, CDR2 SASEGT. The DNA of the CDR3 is TGTGCCAGCAGTGAAGCTAGTTGGGGACCGGTGACCGGGGAGCTGTTTTTT. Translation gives CASSEASWGPVTGELFF.

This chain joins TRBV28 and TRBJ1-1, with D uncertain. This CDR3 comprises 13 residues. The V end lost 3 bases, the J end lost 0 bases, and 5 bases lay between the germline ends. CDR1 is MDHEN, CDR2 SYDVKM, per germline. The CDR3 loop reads CASSFIMNTEAFF. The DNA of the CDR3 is TGTGCCAGCAGTTTCATTATGAACACTGAAGCTTTCTTT.

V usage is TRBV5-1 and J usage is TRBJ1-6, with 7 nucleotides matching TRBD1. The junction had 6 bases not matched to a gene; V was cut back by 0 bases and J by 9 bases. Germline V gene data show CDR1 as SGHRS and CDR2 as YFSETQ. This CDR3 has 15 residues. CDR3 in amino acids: CASSLDDREGSPLHF. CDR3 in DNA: TGCGCCAGCAGCTTGGATGACAGGGAGGGTTCACCCCTCCACTTT.

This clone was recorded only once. The CDR3 reads CASSLTGGPYSNQPQHF. DNA for the CDR3: TGTGCCAGCAGCCTGACAGGGGGCCCCTATAGCAATCAGCCCCAGCATTTT. The rearrangement links TRBV5-6 to TRBJ1-5; 10 bases align to TRBD1. With 4 bases clipped from V and 0 bases from J, the junction kept 7 bases outside the gene matches. Germline V CDR1 and CDR2: SGHDT, YYEEEE. The CDR3 is 17 residues long.

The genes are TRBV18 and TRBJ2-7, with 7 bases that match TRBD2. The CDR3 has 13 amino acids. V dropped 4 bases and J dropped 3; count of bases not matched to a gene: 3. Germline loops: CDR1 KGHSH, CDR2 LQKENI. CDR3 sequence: CASSRGRGYEQYF. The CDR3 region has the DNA TGTGCCAGCTCACGTGGGAGGGGCTACGAGCAGTACTTC.

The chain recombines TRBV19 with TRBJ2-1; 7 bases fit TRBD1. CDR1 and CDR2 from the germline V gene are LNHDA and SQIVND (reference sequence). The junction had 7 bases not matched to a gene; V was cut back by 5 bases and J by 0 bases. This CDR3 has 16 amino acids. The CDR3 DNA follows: TGTGCCAGTAGTCCTATGACAGGGAGCTCCTACAATGAGCAGTTCTTC. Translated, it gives CASSPMTGSSYNEQFF.

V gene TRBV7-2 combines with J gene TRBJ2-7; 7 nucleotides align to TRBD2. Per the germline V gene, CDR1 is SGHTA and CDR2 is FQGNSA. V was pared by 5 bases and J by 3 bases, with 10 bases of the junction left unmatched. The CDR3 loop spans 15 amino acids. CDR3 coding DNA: TGTGCCAGCAGCCGAGGGCCCCGGACTAGCTACGAGCAGTACTTC. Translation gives CASSRGPRTSYEQYF. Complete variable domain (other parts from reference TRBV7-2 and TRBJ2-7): GAGVSQSPSNKVTEKGKDVELRCDPISGHTALYWYRQSLGQGLEFLIYFQGNSAPDKSGLPSDRFSAERTGGSVSTLTIQRTQQEDSAVYLCASSRGPRTSYEQYFGPGTRLTVT.

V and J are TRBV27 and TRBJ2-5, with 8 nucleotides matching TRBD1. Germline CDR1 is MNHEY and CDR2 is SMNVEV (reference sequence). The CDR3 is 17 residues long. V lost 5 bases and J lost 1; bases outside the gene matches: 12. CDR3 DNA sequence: TGTGCCAGCAGTCCTTTCCAGGGGGCTAAACGCCAAGAGACCCAGTACTTC. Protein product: CASSPFQGAKRQETQYF.

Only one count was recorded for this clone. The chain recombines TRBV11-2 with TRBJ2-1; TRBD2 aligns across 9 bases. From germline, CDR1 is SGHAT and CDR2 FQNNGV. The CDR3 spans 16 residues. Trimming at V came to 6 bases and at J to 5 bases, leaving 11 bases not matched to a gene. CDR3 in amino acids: CASRLWSSGVNNEQFF. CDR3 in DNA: TGTGCCAGCAGACTATGGTCTAGCGGGGTGAACAATGAGCAGTTCTTC.

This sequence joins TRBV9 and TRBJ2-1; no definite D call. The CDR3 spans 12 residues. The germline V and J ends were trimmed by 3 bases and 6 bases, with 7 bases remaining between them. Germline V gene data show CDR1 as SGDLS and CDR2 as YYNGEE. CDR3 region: CASSGSSNEQFF. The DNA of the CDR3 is TGTGCCAGCAGCGGGTCTTCCAATGAGCAGTTCTTC.

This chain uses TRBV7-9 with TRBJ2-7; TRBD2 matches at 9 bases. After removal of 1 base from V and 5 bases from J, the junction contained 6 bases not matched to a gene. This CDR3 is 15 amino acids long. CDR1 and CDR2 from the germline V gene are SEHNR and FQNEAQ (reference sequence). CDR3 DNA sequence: TGTGCCAGCAGCTTAGTAGCGGGAGCACTCCACGAGCAGTACTTC. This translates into CASSLVAGALHEQYF. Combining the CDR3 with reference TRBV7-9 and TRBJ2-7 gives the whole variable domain DTGVSQNPRHKITKRGQNVTFRCDPISEHNRLYWYRQTLGQGPEFLTYFQNEAQLEKSRLLSDRFSAERPKGSFSTLEIQRTEQGDSAMYLCASSLVAGALHEQYFGPGTRLTVT.

CDR3 in DNA: TGTGCCAGCAGTTACAGGGGGTACAATCAGCCCCAGCATTTT. It translates to CASSYRGYNQPQHF. The V call is TRBV6-5, the J call TRBJ1-5, with a weak D call TRBD1 (6 bases). CDR1 and CDR2 (germline): MNHEY, SVGAGI. V dropped 2 bases and J dropped 3 bases, with 8 bases sitting between them. The length of the CDR3 is 14 residues.

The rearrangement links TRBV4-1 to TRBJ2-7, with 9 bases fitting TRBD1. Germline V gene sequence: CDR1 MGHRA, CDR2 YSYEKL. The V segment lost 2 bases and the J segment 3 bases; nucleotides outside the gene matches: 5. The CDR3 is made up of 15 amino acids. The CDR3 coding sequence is TGCGCCAGCAGCCAACCGGGACAGGGTTACTACGAGCAGTACTTC. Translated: CASSQPGQGYYEQYF.

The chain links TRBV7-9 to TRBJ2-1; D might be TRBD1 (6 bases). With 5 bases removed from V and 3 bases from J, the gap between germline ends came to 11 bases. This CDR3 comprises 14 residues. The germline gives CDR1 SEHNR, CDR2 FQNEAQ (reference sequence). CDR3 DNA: TGTGCCAGCAGCCCCTGGACAGACTACAATGAGCAGTTCTTC. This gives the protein CASSPWTDYNEQFF.

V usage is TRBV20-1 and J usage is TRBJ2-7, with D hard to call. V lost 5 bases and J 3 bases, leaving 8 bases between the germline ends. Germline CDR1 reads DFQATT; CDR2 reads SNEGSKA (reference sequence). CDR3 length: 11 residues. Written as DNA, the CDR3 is TGCAGTGCTGCGGACCACTACGAGCAGTACTTC. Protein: CSAADHYEQYF.

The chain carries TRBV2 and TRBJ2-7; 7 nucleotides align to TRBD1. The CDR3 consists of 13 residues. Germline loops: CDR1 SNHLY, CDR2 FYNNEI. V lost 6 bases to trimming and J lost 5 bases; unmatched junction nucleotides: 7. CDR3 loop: CASSGTGAHEQYF. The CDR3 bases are TGTGCCAGCAGCGGTACAGGGGCCCACGAGCAGTACTTC.

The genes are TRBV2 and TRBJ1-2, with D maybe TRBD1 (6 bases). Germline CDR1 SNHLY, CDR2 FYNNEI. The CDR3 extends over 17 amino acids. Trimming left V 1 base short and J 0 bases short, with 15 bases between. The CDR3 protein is CASSEGISAGANYGYTF. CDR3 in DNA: TGTGCCAGCAGTGAAGGAATCTCGGCAGGGGCTAACTATGGCTACACCTTC.

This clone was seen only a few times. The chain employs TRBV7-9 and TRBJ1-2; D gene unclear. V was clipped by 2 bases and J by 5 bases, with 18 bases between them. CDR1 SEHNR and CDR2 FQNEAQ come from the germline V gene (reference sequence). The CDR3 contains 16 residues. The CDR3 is CASSLIDRVGFYGYTF. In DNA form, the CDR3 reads TGTGCCAGCAGCTTAATTGATAGGGTAGGGTTTTATGGCTACACCTTC.

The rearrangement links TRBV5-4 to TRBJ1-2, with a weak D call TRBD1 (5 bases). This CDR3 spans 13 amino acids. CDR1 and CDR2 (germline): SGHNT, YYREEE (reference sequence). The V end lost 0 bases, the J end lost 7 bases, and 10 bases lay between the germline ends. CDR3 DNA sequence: TGTGCCAGCAGCTTGGAGGGGCCGATTGGCTACACCTTC. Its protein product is CASSLEGPIGYTF.

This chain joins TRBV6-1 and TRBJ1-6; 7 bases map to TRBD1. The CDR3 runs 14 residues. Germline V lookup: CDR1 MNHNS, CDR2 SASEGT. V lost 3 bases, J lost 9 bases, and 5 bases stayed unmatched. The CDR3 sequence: CASSEQGDSSPLHF. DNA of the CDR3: TGTGCCAGCAGTGAGCAGGGGGATTCTTCACCCCTCCACTTT.

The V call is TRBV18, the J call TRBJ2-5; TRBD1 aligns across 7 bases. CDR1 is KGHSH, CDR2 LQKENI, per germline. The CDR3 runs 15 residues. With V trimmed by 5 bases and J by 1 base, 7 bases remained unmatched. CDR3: CASSTQGTRQETQYF. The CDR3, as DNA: TGTGCCAGCTCAACACAGGGGACGCGCCAAGAGACCCAGTACTTC.

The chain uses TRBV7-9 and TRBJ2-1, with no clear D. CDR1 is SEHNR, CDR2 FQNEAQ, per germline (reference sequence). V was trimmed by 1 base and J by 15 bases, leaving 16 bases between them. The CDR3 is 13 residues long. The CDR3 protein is CASSLDPTRNPFF. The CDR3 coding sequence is TGTGCCAGCAGCTTAGATCCGACACGGAATCCGTTCTTC.

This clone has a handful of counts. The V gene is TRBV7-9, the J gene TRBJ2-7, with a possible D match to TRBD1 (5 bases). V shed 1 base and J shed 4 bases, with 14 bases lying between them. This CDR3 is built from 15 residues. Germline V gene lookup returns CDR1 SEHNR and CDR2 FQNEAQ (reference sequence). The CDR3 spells CASSLGLGREYEQYF. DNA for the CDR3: TGTGCCAGCAGCTTAGGCCTTGGCAGGGAATACGAGCAGTACTTC.

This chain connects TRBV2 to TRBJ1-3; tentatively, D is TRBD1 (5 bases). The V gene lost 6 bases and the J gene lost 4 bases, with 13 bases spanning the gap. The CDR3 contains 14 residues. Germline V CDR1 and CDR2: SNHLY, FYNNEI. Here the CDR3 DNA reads TGTGCCAGCAGAGCCAGGGTAGACGGAAACACCATATATTTT. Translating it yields CASRARVDGNTIYF.